Below, 3 T cell receptor beta chains from the same sample are listed, as sequenced in a study of cytomegalovirus exposure and HLA in healthy donors. Researchers ran the PCR with 60 Vbeta and 13 Jbeta primers. Clones were sequenced by immunoSEQ multiplex PCR, and TCRdb holds only the in-frame ones, with some missing. Of 140,000 to 150,000 clones in the sample, around 79% were seen once. The sample consisted of PBMCs. All receptors come from a woman in her thirties in good health and CMV-seronegative.

The chain carries TRBV6-1 and TRBJ2-5; a weak D match, TRBD1 (6 bases). Germline V CDR1 and CDR2: MNHNS, SASEGT. The CDR3 loop spans 13 amino acids. V was trimmed by 3 bases and J by 6 bases, leaving 11 bases between them. The CDR3 region is CASSDGQGKTQYF. As DNA, the CDR3 is TGTGCCAGCAGTGATGGGCAGGGGAAGACCCAGTACTTC.

This sequence joins TRBV30 and TRBJ2-7, with D possibly being TRBD2 (7 bases). The germline V and J ends were trimmed by 8 bases and 0 bases, with 14 bases remaining between them. Germline V gene lookup returns CDR1 GTSNPN and CDR2 SVGIG (reference sequence). This CDR3 comprises 13 residues. CDR3 residues: CALGRGASYEQYF. The DNA for the CDR3 is TGTGCCCTAGGTCGGGGGGCCTCCTACGAGCAGTACTTC. Full variable domain (missing parts from reference TRBV30 and TRBJ2-7): SQTIHQWPATLVQPVGSPLSLECTVEGTSNPNLYWYRQAAGRGLQLLFYSVGIGQISSEVPQNLSASRPQDRQFILSSKKLLLSDSGFYLCALGRGASYEQYFGPGTRLTVT.

This clone has more than one count but fewer than ten. The chain is built from TRBV7-2 and TRBJ1-4; D is possibly TRBD1 (5 bases). V was shortened by 1 base and J by 5 bases, with 8 bases between the two germline ends. The length of the CDR3 is 14 residues. The germline V gene has CDR1 SGHTA and CDR2 FQGNSA. As DNA, the CDR3 is TGTGCCAGCAGCTTAGGACAGTACAATGAAAAACTGTTTTTT. Its protein is CASSLGQYNEKLFF. Looking up the rest from reference TRBV7-2 and TRBJ1-4 gives the full variable domain: GAGVSQSPSNKVTEKGKDVELRCDPISGHTALYWYRQSLGQGLEFLIYFQGNSAPDKSGLPSDRFSAERTGGSVSTLTIQRTQQEDSAVYLCASSLGQYNEKLFFGSGTQLSVL.